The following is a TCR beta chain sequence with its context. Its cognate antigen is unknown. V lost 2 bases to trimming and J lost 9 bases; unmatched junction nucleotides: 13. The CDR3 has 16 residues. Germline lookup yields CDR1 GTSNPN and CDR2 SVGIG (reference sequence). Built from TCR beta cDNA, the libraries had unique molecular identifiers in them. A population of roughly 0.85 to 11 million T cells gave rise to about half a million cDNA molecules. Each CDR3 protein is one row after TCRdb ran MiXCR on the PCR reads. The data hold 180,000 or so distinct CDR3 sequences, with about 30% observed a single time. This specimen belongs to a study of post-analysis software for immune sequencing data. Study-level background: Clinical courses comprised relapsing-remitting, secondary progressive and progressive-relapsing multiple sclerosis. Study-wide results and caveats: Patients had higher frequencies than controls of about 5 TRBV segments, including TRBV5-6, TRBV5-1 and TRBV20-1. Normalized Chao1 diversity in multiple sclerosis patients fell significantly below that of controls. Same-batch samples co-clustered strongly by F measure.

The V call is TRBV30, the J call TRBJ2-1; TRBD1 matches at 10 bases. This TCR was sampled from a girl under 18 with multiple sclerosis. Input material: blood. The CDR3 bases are TGTGCCTGGAGTAGAGACAGGGGGCGCCCCGAGGTTGAGCAGTTCTTC. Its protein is CAWSRDRGRPEVEQFF.